This TCR beta chain appears in the sequencing data of a study of shared T cell receptors in the human thymus. TCRdb's table, derived via immunoSEQ multiplex PCR, lists solely in-frame clones and lacks some. The sample has about 660,000 clones, around 87% seen once. Germline V gene sequence: CDR1 MDHEN, CDR2 SYDVKM. This CDR3 has 17 residues. Trimming removed 5 bases from V and 3 bases from J; junction bases left unmatched: 8. A further study also used this sample, focusing on human thymus T cells.

The material sequenced was thymocytes. The gene calls are TRBV28 and TRBJ1-6; 9 nucleotides line up with TRBD1. This clonotype originated in a boy less than two years old with a congenital heart defect. CDR3 sequence reads: CASSPRTGVFYNSPLHF. CDR3 DNA sequence: TGTGCCAGCAGTCCTCGGACAGGGGTTTTCTATAATTCACCCCTCCACTTT.